The 5 T cell receptor beta chains listed next were all sequenced from one sample in a study of PD-L1 blockade in urothelial cancer. Clones were read by immunoSEQ multiplex PCR, and TCRdb kept only the in-frame ones, dropping some. Here the sample spans about 91,000 clones, over 90% being singletons. Sequenced here: PBMCs, sampled around atezolizumab (anti-PD-L1) treatment. The receptors shown here come from a man in his 60s with urothelial cancer.

J is TRBJ1-2 and V is TRBV2; 7 bases map to TRBD1. The length of the CDR3 is 13 residues. The J segment lost 3 bases and the V segment lost 5 bases, leaving 3 bases of the junction unmatched. Germline V gene data show CDR1 as SNHLY and CDR2 as FYNNEI. CDR3 in DNA: TGTGCCAGCAGTCTCGGACAGGACTATGGCTACACCTTC. Translating it yields CASSLGQDYGYTF.

The J gene is TRBJ2-7, the V gene TRBV5-1; TRBD1 matches 11 bases. CDR3 length: 14 residues. Looked up from germline, CDR1 is SGHRS and CDR2 is YFSETQ. V shed 0 bases and J 5 bases; nucleotides not matched to a gene: 1. This CDR3 is CASSLGTGGHEQYF. The CDR3 DNA reads TGCGCCAGCAGCTTGGGGACAGGGGGCCACGAGCAGTACTTC.

This chain links TRBV7-2 with TRBJ1-4; the match to TRBD1 covers 8 bases. CDR1 is SGHTA, CDR2 FQGNSA, per germline. CDR3 size: 14 residues. Trimming cost V 5 bases and J 6 bases; bases outside gene matches: 5. For the CDR3, the DNA is TGTGCCAGCAGCCGACAGGGGCACGATGAAAAACTGTTTTTT. Residues: CASSRQGHDEKLFF.

The rearrangement links TRBV29-1 to TRBJ1-1; maybe TRBD1 (5 bases). The CDR3 runs to 13 residues. Trimming took off 2 bases at V and 4 bases at J, with 11 bases between the two ends. From germline, CDR1 is SQVTM and CDR2 ANQGSEA. The CDR3 reads CSVERGSGTEAFF. CDR3 DNA: TGCAGCGTTGAAAGGGGTTCGGGCACTGAAGCTTTCTTT.

This sequence joins TRBV4-2 and TRBJ1-2; D remains unclear. The CDR3 has 15 residues. The V and J ends lost 0 bases and 4 bases respectively, with 12 bases between them. Looked up from germline, CDR1 is LGHNA and CDR2 is YNFKEQ. The chain's CDR3 is CASSQDRLFGYGYTF. The CDR3 bases are TGTGCCAGCAGCCAAGATAGATTATTTGGCTATGGCTACACCTTC.